This is a list of T cell receptor beta chains from one sample in a study of T cell responses to AZD1222 COVID-19 vaccine. Clones were sequenced by immunoSEQ multiplex PCR, and TCRdb holds only the in-frame ones, with some missing. The data show more than 250,000 clones, just over 90% seen once. This specimen was peripheral blood, taken on day 0 of AZD1222 vaccination. The receptors here all came from an adult in good health. The CDR3 runs from the conserved cysteine through the conserved F or W. D genes are given only for firm matches. Clone size is shown for a subset of rows, as once, few, many or a class of expanded clone.

abundance	d_gene	j_gene	v_gene	CDR3nt	CDR3aa
.	.	TRBJ1-6	TRBV11-2	TGTGCCAGCAGCCTCCCCCGCAGGGAGGGTTCACCCCTCCACTTT	CASSLPRREGSPLHF
.	.	TRBJ1-2	TRBV9	TGTGCCAGCAGCGTAGACGTATCCTATGGCTACACCTTC	CASSVDVSYGYTF
once	TRBD1	TRBJ1-4	TRBV4-1	TGCGCCAGCAGCCAACTGACAGGGGAAAATGAAAAACTGTTTTTT	CASSQLTGENEKLFF
few	.	TRBJ1-2	TRBV12-3/TRBV12-4	TGTGCCAGCAGTTTTCCCCACGGTGGCTACACCTTC	CASSFPHGGYTF
.	.	TRBJ2-2	TRBV5-1	TGCGCCAGCACCGTGACAGGGAACACCGGGGAGCTGTTTTTT	CASTVTGNTGELFF
.	.	TRBJ2-5	TRBV29-1	TGCAGCGTTGTAAGTGGGGGGAAGGAGACCCAGTACTTC	CSVVSGGKETQYF
few	TRBD1	TRBJ1-4	TRBV28	TGTGCCAGCAGTCTCGGGACAGGGGGCGGAAAACTGTTTTTT	CASSLGTGGGKLFF
.	TRBD1	TRBJ2-7	TRBV5-1	TGCGCCAGCAGCTTGGGGGGACAGATCTACGAGCAGTACTTC	CASSLGGQIYEQYF
.	.	TRBJ1-2	TRBV29-1	TGCAGCGTTGAAATAGGGGTAGGGGGCTATGGCTACACCTTC	CSVEIGVGGYGYTF
.	.	TRBJ2-1	TRBV5-5	TGTGCCAGCAGCTTGGTGGGGGGCTGGTACAATGAGCAGTTCTTC	CASSLVGGWYNEQFF
.	.	TRBJ2-2	TRBV9	TGTGCCAGCAGCTTTACAGGGTTTGGCACCGGGGAGCTGTTTTTT	CASSFTGFGTGELFF
once	.	TRBJ1-6	TRBV6-2/TRBV6-3	TGTGCCAGCAGTTACTCGGCAGGGTGGAATTCACCCCTCCACTTT	CASSYSAGWNSPLHF
.	TRBD2	TRBJ2-3	TRBV7-2	TGTGCCAGCACCTGGACTAGCGGAAGCACAGATACGCAGTATTTT	CASTWTSGSTDTQYF
.	.	TRBJ1-2	TRBV6-5	TGTGCCAGCACCGAGTGGGCAGGGACTAACTATGGCTACACCTTC	CASTEWAGTNYGYTF
.	.	TRBJ1-2	TRBV14	TGTGCCAGCAGCCTGGTTATGAGCTATGGCTACACCTTC	CASSLVMSYGYTF
.	.	TRBJ1-2	TRBV19	TGTGCCAGTACCGGGGATCTTTATGGCTACACCTTC	CASTGDLYGYTF
.	TRBD2	TRBJ2-1	TRBV11-3	TGTGCCAGCAGCTTGAGTCTCGGGGGGGCAGGCAATGAGCAGTTCTTC	CASSLSLGGAGNEQFF
once	.	TRBJ1-1	TRBV5-1	TGCGCCAGCAGCTTGGACACTGAAGCTTTCTTT	CASSLDTEAFF
.	.	TRBJ2-7	TRBV13	TGTGCCAGCAGCTCCGAAGGAGGGCTGGTCGAGCAGTACTTC	CASSSEGGLVEQYF
.	TRBD1	TRBJ2-5	TRBV5-1	TGCGCCAGCAGCCTAGGACAGGGGAAGACCCAGTACTTC	CASSLGQGKTQYF
few	TRBD1	TRBJ1-2	TRBV28	TGTGCCAGCAACTTAGGGACAGGCTATGGCTACACCTTC	CASNLGTGYGYTF
.	.	TRBJ2-1	TRBV11-2	TGTGCCAGCAGCTTGGTGGGTGGCACCTACAATGAGCAGTTCTTC	CASSLVGGTYNEQFF
.	TRBD1	TRBJ2-1	TRBV5-4	TGTGCCAGCAGCCCAGACAGGGGACAGGCCTACAATGAGCAGTTCTTC	CASSPDRGQAYNEQFF
.	.	TRBJ2-7	TRBV28	TGTGCCAGCAGTAGCCGACGCGGGTCCTACGAGCAGTACTTC	CASSSRRGSYEQYF
.	.	TRBJ1-3	TRBV3-1/TRBV3-2	TGTGCCAGCAGCCAATCAGGGACTGGAAACACCATATATTTT	CASSQSGTGNTIYF
.	.	TRBJ1-1	TRBV27	TGTGCCAGCAGTCCTTGGGGGAACACTGAAGCTTTCTTT	CASSPWGNTEAFF
.	TRBD1	TRBJ1-4	TRBV7-2	TGTGCCAGCAGCCCCAGGACAGGGGGTAGGGAAAAACTGTTTTTT	CASSPRTGGREKLFF
once	.	TRBJ1-6	TRBV2	TGTGCCAGCAGTAACGGGACACCCAATTCACCCCTCCACTTT	CASSNGTPNSPLHF
.	.	TRBJ1-1	TRBV2	TGTGCCAGCAGTATGACAGGTAACACTGAAGCTTTCTTT	CASSMTGNTEAFF
.	.	TRBJ1-2	TRBV18	TGTGCCAGCTCAGATACCTCCGGGCGTCGGGGCTACACCTTC	CASSDTSGRRGYTF
.	.	TRBJ2-3	TRBV2	TGTGCCAGCAAGGAGAGTCGAACAGATACGCAGTATTTT	CASKESRTDTQYF
.	.	TRBJ2-3	TRBV10-3	TGTGCCATCAGCCGACAAGAGGTCCGCACAGATACGCAGTATTTT	CAISRQEVRTDTQYF
.	TRBD1	TRBJ2-7	TRBV9	TGTGCCAGCAGCCCTCAAGGGGGGACAGGAACGTACGAGCAGTACTTC	CASSPQGGTGTYEQYF
.	.	TRBJ2-7	TRBV27	TGTGCCAGCAGTTCCGGAGTCCCCTACGAGCAGTACTTC	CASSSGVPYEQYF
once	.	TRBJ1-3	TRBV18	TGTGCCAGCTCACCACTTACTCCCCAAGGGGACACCATATATTTT	CASSPLTPQGDTIYF
.	TRBD1	TRBJ2-7	TRBV7-8	TGTGCCAGCAGCTTAAGTGGTGGGACAGGGGCGGGCGAGCAGTACTTC	CASSLSGGTGAGEQYF
.	.	TRBJ1-2	TRBV2	TGTGCCAGCAGTATCCTGGGGAATCAGGGCTACACCTTC	CASSILGNQGYTF
.	.	TRBJ1-1	TRBV10-3	TGTGCCATCAGTGGGGGGTTTACAGGGAGCACTGAAGCTTTCTTT	CAISGGFTGSTEAFF
.	.	TRBJ1-5	TRBV7-8	TGTGCCACGGGGGGAGTACAGCCCCAGCATTTT	CATGGVQPQHF
.	.	TRBJ2-2	TRBV6-1	TGTGCCAGCAGTGAACAGAGAAGAAACACCGGGGAGCTGTTTTTT	CASSEQRRNTGELFF
.	TRBD1	TRBJ1-6	TRBV28	TGTGCCAGCAGTCTACCGGGACAGGGATACCCTAATTCACCCCTCCACTTT	CASSLPGQGYPNSPLHF
.	.	TRBJ1-1	TRBV2	TGTGCCAGCAGCGAAGGCAGGGGTACTGAAGCTTTCTTT	CASSEGRGTEAFF
.	TRBD1	TRBJ1-1	TRBV4-3	TGCGCCAGCAGCGTTCGCCCCCGACAGGGGGACACTGAAGCTTTCTTT	CASSVRPRQGDTEAFF
.	.	TRBJ2-7	TRBV4-2	TGTGCCAGCAGCCAGAGGGGTTTGGGCGAAGGGTACGAGCAGTACTTC	CASSQRGLGEGYEQYF
.	TRBD2	TRBJ2-5	TRBV24-1	TGTGCCACCAGTGATGCTGGACTAGCGGGGGCCCAAGAGACCCAGTACTTC	CATSDAGLAGAQETQYF
.	.	TRBJ2-7	TRBV3-1/TRBV3-2	TGTGCCAGCAGCCCCCGGAGGTCAGGGGAGCAGTACTTC	CASSPRRSGEQYF
.	.	TRBJ2-5	TRBV20-1	TGCAGTGCTAGCGGCCAAGAGACCCAGTACTTC	CSASGQETQYF
.	.	TRBJ2-2	TRBV2	TGTGCCAGTATTAGAGCTGGCGGCACCGGGGAGCTGTTTTTT	CASIRAGGTGELFF
.	.	TRBJ1-2	TRBV28	TGTGCCAGCATGTACGAGGGAGTCTATGGCTACACCTTC	CASMYEGVYGYTF
.	.	TRBJ2-7	TRBV7-9	TGTGCCAGCAGCTCGAAGACTGTACCACTCTACGAGCAGTACTTC	CASSSKTVPLYEQYF
.	.	TRBJ2-7	TRBV9	TGTGCCAGCAGCGTTGATGGGGGTAGGAACGAGCAGTACTTC	CASSVDGGRNEQYF
.	.	TRBJ2-7	TRBV28	TGTGCCAGCGGCCCTCCCCCCTACGAGCAGTACTTC	CASGPPPYEQYF
.	.	TRBJ1-1	TRBV5-6	TGTGCCAGCAACCTGGAGTGGGCGCTTGGGGGCACTGAAGCTTTCTTT	CASNLEWALGGTEAFF
.	.	TRBJ2-7	TRBV20-1	TGCAGTGCCTCTGACGGCTACGAGCAGTACTTC	CSASDGYEQYF
.	.	TRBJ1-6	TRBV6-5	TGTGCCAGCAGTTACTCGAATAGCCTAGATTCACCCCTCCACTTT	CASSYSNSLDSPLHF
.	TRBD2	TRBJ2-7	TRBV4-3	TGCGCCAGCCGGGGGAGCGGGAGTTTCCTTATGTACGAGCAGTACTTC	CASRGSGSFLMYEQYF
.	TRBD1	TRBJ2-7	TRBV6-5	TGTGCCAGCAGTTACTCGACGACAGGGCCCTACGAGCAGTACTTC	CASSYSTTGPYEQYF
.	TRBD1	TRBJ1-2	TRBV6-5	TGTGCCAGCAGTCATACAGGGGGCGGCTACACCTTC	CASSHTGGGYTF